These 2 T cell receptor beta chains came from one sample sequenced in a study of shared clonotypes between healthy human individuals. Repertoires were generated with immunoSEQ multiplex PCR, while TCRdb's copy carries only in-frame clones and drops some. The table has hundreds of thousands of clones, more than 70% seen once. Input material: memory CD4+ T cells sorted from blood. Subset of the sample: CD45RA-negative fraction. The receptors were sampled from a woman aged 25 to 39 in good health.

This clone was observed a few times. This chain joins TRBV11-1 and TRBJ2-7; 8 bases align to TRBD1. This CDR3 spans 16 amino acids. Germline lookup yields CDR1 SGHAT and CDR2 FQDESV (reference sequence). V lost 2 bases and J lost 6; bases outside the gene matches: 12. The DNA for the CDR3 is TGTGCCAGCAGCTTAACCCCCGGGACAGGTGCTCGCGAGCAGTACTTC. It codes for CASSLTPGTGAREQYF.

As regards this clone: Additional DNA sequences in this sample encode the identical CDR3. The chain employs TRBV5-6 and TRBJ1-4; D uncertain. Trimming left V 2 bases short and J 4 bases short, with 9 bases between. Germline V gives CDR1 SGHDT, CDR2 YYEEEE. This CDR3 is 14 amino acids long. CDR3 amino acids: CASSFRSNNEKLFF. DNA for the CDR3: TGTGCCAGCAGCTTCAGGAGCAATAATGAAAAACTGTTTTTT.